This T cell receptor beta chain was recovered during a study of shared clonotypes between healthy human individuals. Notes on the study in general: Among several donors, approximately 5% of naive CD4 clonotypes were found in common.

In the original analysis: Sequence data from immunoSEQ were junction-only and lacked quality scores; consequently, filtering differed. Here immunoSEQ multiplex PCR was the method, and the copy in TCRdb shows in-frame clones only, minus some. V and J calls and clone size are those listed in that table; D and trimming were worked out from the DNA. The data hold around 2.5 million clones, with 93% observed a single time. Germline V gene lookup returns CDR1 MDHEN and CDR2 SYDVKM. This CDR3 comprises 17 residues. V was cut by 1 base and J by 5 bases, with 20 bases left in between. All donors were healthy HIV-negative adults lacking recent acute infections or vaccinations. In the CD4+ fraction, cells were divided into CD45RA+ naive and CD45RA-negative memory subsets. Remarks on this clone: Its antigen is as yet unknown.

The rearrangement links TRBV28 to TRBJ2-5; either TRBD1 or TRBD2 may fit D (5 bases each). Input material: naive CD4+ T cells from PBMCs. The subset was: CD45RA+ positively selected. This clonotype was obtained from a man between 18 and 35 years old in good health. Some clones in this sample may be carry-over from other donors' samples. In DNA form, the CDR3 reads TGTGCCAGCAGTTTATTCTTCGACCCCAAGAGGGGCGAGACCCAGTACTTC. Protein sequence: CASSLFFDPKRGETQYF.